This T cell receptor beta chain is drawn from a study of T cell responses to AZD1222 COVID-19 vaccine (dated by TCRdb to the early 2020s). Looking at the study overall: TCR sequencing covered roughly 230 trial participants: nearly 210 given two doses of AZD1222 and some 25 given two doses of MenACWY control vaccine. Trial participants were enrolled by age into 18-55, 56-69 and 70-plus year subgroups, with roughly 150, 30 and 60 TCR-sequenced participants respectively.

The meaning of the sample's time point label: about 28 days (+/-7) after the second vaccine dose. AZD1222 recipients with second doses at about 4 weeks or about 12 weeks were pooled, because spike-specific TCR depth and breadth did not differ between schedules. The vaccinee samples were drawn from two UK trials, COV001 and COV002, one of which was a single-blind randomized controlled phase 2/3 trial testing AZD1222 (ChAdOx1 nCoV-19) in healthy adults. For TCRbeta chain sequencing, PBMC samples from trial participants were taken at day 0 and at day 28 after the second dose. Results the study describes overall, beyond this receptor: Because no day 14 peak-response samples were available, repertoires were characterized only after the peak T cell response. Only a handful of AZD1222 recipients were SARS-CoV-2 seropositive at baseline, limiting conclusions about previously exposed vaccinees. Nearly half of unique spike-specific TCRs reportedly recognized epitopes outside regions mutated in the B.1.351 and B.1.1.7 variants. Most participants were white British and females outnumbered males, and the authors suggested that clonal diversity may have been underestimated. CD4 TCRs associated with the vaccine covered the entire spike protein, and the dominant responses were in regions 160-218 and 743-854. After two AZD1222 doses, spike-specific TCR breadth and depth were significantly higher than at day 0 and than in MenACWY recipients. In the small 56-69-year group, the increase in depth fell short of significance, most likely because of low power.

Comments on this clone: Its antigen specificity is not known. No qualities accompany the bases; no much larger clone lies one base away.

The CDR3 regions of human TCRbeta chains were analyzed by immunosequencing. As for the authors' bioinformatics: Repertoire TCRs were checked for matches against a reference library of SARS-CoV-2-specific TCRs that had been generated using the MIRA antigen-specificity platform. Breadth meant the fraction of unique TCRs that were SARS-CoV-2-associated, whereas depth meant the fraction of total T cells that were SARS-CoV-2-associated. Each spike-specific TCR was assigned to its reactive spike region and to a CD4 or CD8 class using the MIRA data. Log10-transformed breadth and depth values were compared by one-way ANOVA with Sidak's multiple comparisons tests. In its TCRdb copy, this immuneACCESS table keeps in-frame sequences only and misses some clones. Where compared with another copy, unresolved V genes explain less than half of these, and the others have no known cause. V and J calls and clone size follow that table, whereas D and trimming were derived from the DNA. In all, the sample holds approximately 84,000 clones, and roughly 85% of those were seen once. 1.3% of the sample is held by the ten biggest clonotypes.

The sequence came from an adult who received the AZD1222 COVID-19 vaccine. Sequences were derived from peripheral blood, sampled 28 days after the second AZD1222 dose.

The DNA sequence is as follows: TGCAGCGTTTATACAGGGGGCGGGGAGCAGTACTTC. This yields the protein CSVYTGGGEQYF. The chain is encoded by TRBV29-1 joined to TRBJ2-7, with 9 central nucleotides matching TRBD1. Including cysteine and phenylalanine, the CDR3 has 12 amino acids. The only DNA kept is the CDR3, 36 bases in frame from the first base. V lost 5 bases and J lost 7 bases, and the count of bases not matched to a germline gene is 6. CDR1 and CDR2, per the germline V gene, are SQVTM and ANQGSEA.